The present T cell receptor beta chain was sequenced within a study of radiation and T cells in renal cell carcinoma. For the study at large: Nephrectomy followed 15 Gy stereotactic body radiation by 4 weeks.

The method was immunoSEQ multiplex PCR; TCRdb's version includes in-frame clones alone and lacks a portion of them. The sample lists around 140,000 clones; around 90% were seen once. Time point: baseline pretreatment blood. Treatment noted: 15 Gy SBRT to primary tumor, nephrectomy 4 weeks later. Radiation-treated patients gave blood at baseline, week 2 and week 4. Comments on this clone: Its target is unknown.

Study outcomes and limitations: Baseline intratumoral clonotype presence is unknown without pretreatment biopsies. Top tumor clonotypes rose in blood 2 weeks post-radiation, then contracted.

The starting material was blood, obtained from a patient whose treatment included radiotherapy and nephrectomy. The TCR was taken from a woman aged 70-85 years with renal cell carcinoma.

This CDR3 is CASSLVSGNTEAFF. DNA for the CDR3: TGTGCCAGCAGCTTGGTGTCTGGGAACACTGAAGCTTTCTTT. V usage is TRBV5-4 and J usage is TRBJ1-1; the D is unclear. This CDR3 is built from 14 residues. V lost 0 bases to trimming and J lost 1 base, with 7 bases between them. Germline V gene sequence: CDR1 SGHNT, CDR2 YYREEE (reference sequence).